This T cell receptor (beta chain) was profiled in a study of cytomegalovirus exposure and HLA in healthy donors. Study results and limitations: In a later analysis, V- and J-gene trimming of beta chains associated with a DCLRE1C missense variant, replicated independently. Cytomegalovirus-associated TCR beta chains were listed, numbering roughly 150. Earlier analysis looked at TCR beta V segments, and most were productive about 87% or about 30% of the time.

A note on this clone: Its cognate antigen is unknown.

Primers for the PCR totalled 60 Vbeta and 13 Jbeta. The assay was immunoSEQ multiplex PCR, and TCRdb's table has in-frame clones only and misses some. The sample's table shows about 200,000 clones. Germline V gene data show CDR1 as MNHNS and CDR2 as SASEGT. The V gene lost 1 base and the J gene lost 12 bases, with 9 bases spanning the gap. The CDR3 has 11 amino acids. The specimen was PBMCs. The gene calls are TRBV6-1 and TRBJ1-2; no definite D call. The source of this sequence is a man aged 25-45 years in good health and CMV-seronegative. CDR3 coding DNA: TGTGCCAGCAGTGAAGGGGCCCCTCACACCTTC. The encoded protein is CASSEGAPHTF.